This T cell receptor beta chain comes out of a study of T-cell reconstitution after alpha-beta-depleted transplantation in children (dated by TCRdb to 2015 to 2016). Context from the whole study: Using TCR repertoire profiling, the study quantitatively followed how T-cell immune reconstitution unfolded in children after TCRalphabeta/CD19-depleted allogeneic hematopoietic cell transplantation. Overall study outcomes, separate from this receptor: About two months after transplant, the apparently early recovery of alphabetaT-cell counts reportedly depended on just several hundred clones that had expanded rapidly and came from non-depleted graft cells. In some patients, high TCRbeta diversity at day 60 was attributed to recipient T cells and intrathymic progenitors that had survived conditioning. The frequencies of hyperexpanded clones fell over the following months, and after one year, T-cell counts and TCRbeta diversity were mostly attributed to newly produced T cells.

The library was prepared using PCR. These reads were obtained on an Illumina HiSeq 2500. Molecular barcoding was employed in the preparation of TCR libraries, with unique molecular identifiers being used to normalize TCRbeta repertoire quantification. TCRdb reworked the public reads: Q25 trimming with fastp, MiXCR clone assembly, productive beta chains retained. All rows with the same CDR3 protein become a single entry with the most common DNA and genes. Within this sample are 250,000 or so distinct CDR3 sequences, with roughly a quarter of them counted one time only. The ten most abundant clones make up 4% to 5.5% of the sample. The treatment or condition label here, explained by the study, means: allogeneic hematopoietic cell transplantation with graft depleted of TCRalphabeta T cells and CD19 B cells. The transplant recipients were children given TCRalphabeta/CD19-depleted allogeneic hematopoietic cell grafts.

Worth noting for this clonotype: What antigen it recognizes has not been identified. Base quality data are lacking; no much larger clone is found one base away.

The receptor was derived from a female patient aged 2-9 years who had a stem cell transplant for congenital amegakaryocytic thrombocytopenia, so the T cells may come from the graft donor. The sample was PBMCs, mostly from graft donor cells, taken 360 days after TCRalphabeta/CD19-depleted stem cell transplant.

The bases read TGTGCCAGCAGCCGCACGGTGTTCTCCTACAATGAGCAGTTCTTC. This is translated as CASSRTVFSYNEQFF. The V gene is TRBV6-2 or TRBV6-3 and the J gene is TRBJ2-1; no confident D gene assignment can be made. CDR3 length: 15 amino acids, cysteine to phenylalanine. Only the CDR3 DNA is retained, 45 bases long and in frame from the first base. For CDR1 and CDR2, the germline V gene lists MNHEY and SVGEGT. V drops 6 bases and J drops 0 bases, leaving 12 bases in between.